One sample yielded the 28 T cell receptor beta chains listed below, sequenced in a study of identical twins. TCRdb reprocessed the 5' RACE reads with MiXCR, giving one entry per CDR3 protein. Of some 230,000 distinct CDR3 sequences in the sample, approximately 7.1% are singletons; the top ten hold approximately 14%. These data were likewise used in another study, on T cells expressing NK-cell markers.

The sequenced sample was CD8+ T cells sorted from blood. All receptors come from a woman under 30 in good health.

The chain is built from TRBV12-3 or TRBV12-4 and TRBJ2-3; D possibly corresponds to TRBD2 (6 bases). The CDR3 is 15 amino acids. V lost 5 bases and J 5 bases, leaving 17 bases between the germline ends. The CDR3 sequence: CASSPGAENRDTQYF. CDR3 bases: TGTGCCAGCAGTCCGGGAGCCGAGAATAGAGATACGCAGTATTTT.

The V call is TRBV6-2 or TRBV6-3, the J call TRBJ2-1; no firm D call. Per the germline V gene, CDR1 is MNHEY and CDR2 is SVGEGT. This CDR3 has 13 residues. V was pared by 1 base and J by 7 bases, with 8 bases between. Here the CDR3 DNA reads TGTGCCAGCAGTTACTATGGGCTAAATGAGCAGTTCTTC. This gives the protein CASSYYGLNEQFF.

This clonotype was seen a few times. This chain joins TRBV10-3 and TRBJ1-2; 7 nucleotides match TRBD1. The CDR3 is 15 residues long. Germline assignment: CDR1 ENHRY and CDR2 SYGVKD. With 0 bases clipped from V and 5 bases from J, the junction kept 6 bases outside the gene matches. The CDR3 DNA follows: TGTGCCATCAGTGAGTCGCCAGGGGGGCCTTATGGCTACACCTTC. The encoded protein is CAISESPGGPYGYTF.

This clonotype was counted between two and nine times. The chain carries TRBV30 and TRBJ2-3, with D tentatively TRBD2 (6 bases). The ends were cut back, 7 bases at V and 0 bases at J, with 11 bases in the middle. This CDR3 region has 13 residues. Germline CDR1 reads GTSNPN; CDR2 reads SVGIG (reference sequence). The CDR3 sequence is CASLADSTDTQYF. CDR3 DNA sequence: TGTGCCTCACTAGCAGATAGCACAGATACGCAGTATTTT.

J is TRBJ2-3 and V is TRBV3-1; 10 nucleotides line up with TRBD2. The CDR3 length is 15 residues. Germline V gene sequence: CDR1 LGHDT, CDR2 YNNKEL (reference sequence). V lost 1 base to trimming and J lost 5 bases; unmatched junction nucleotides: 3. The DNA of the CDR3 is TGTGCCAGCAGCCAAGGGACTAGCGGAGGAGATACGCAGTATTTT. It translates to CASSQGTSGGDTQYF.

This clonotype has more than one count but fewer than ten. The chain combines TRBV11-2 with TRBJ2-3; a possible D gene is TRBD1 (5 bases). Trimming removed 6 bases at V and 6 bases at J, with 13 bases between. CDR1 is SGHAT, CDR2 FQNNGV, per germline. This CDR3 contains 13 residues. Here the CDR3 reads CASRSTDWDTQYF. The CDR3 nucleotides are TGTGCCAGCAGGTCGACAGATTGGGATACGCAGTATTTT.

This clonotype was seen a handful of times. The chain uses TRBV27 and TRBJ1-2, with 8 bases identical to TRBD1. With V trimmed by 8 bases and J by 1 base, 9 bases remained unmatched. Germline V lookup: CDR1 MNHEY, CDR2 SMNVEV (reference sequence). There are 15 residues in the CDR3. CDR3 loop: CASWTGPPYNYGYTF. The CDR3 DNA reads as TGTGCCAGCTGGACAGGGCCCCCTTATAACTATGGCTACACCTTC.

The CDR3, as DNA: TGTGCCAGCAGCTTAGCGGGTTTAGGTCACCACAATGAGCAGTTCTTC. It yields the protein CASSLAGLGHHNEQFF. The rearrangement links TRBV7-9 to TRBJ2-1; no clear D gene. Trimming cost V 0 bases and J 5 bases, with 14 bases left between them. Germline CDR1 reads SEHNR; CDR2 reads FQNEAQ (reference sequence). The CDR3 is made up of 16 amino acids. Combining the CDR3 with reference TRBV7-9 and TRBJ2-1 gives the whole variable domain DTGVSQNPRHKITKRGQNVTFRCDPISEHNRLYWYRQTLGQGPEFLTYFQNEAQLEKSRLLSDRFSAERPKGSFSTLEIQRTEQGDSAMYLCASSLAGLGHHNEQFFGPGTRLTVL.

In this sample, this clonotype turned up a few times. J is TRBJ2-1 and V is TRBV20-1; D remains unclear. The CDR3 is 16 amino acids. V lost 5 bases, J lost 7 bases, and 24 bases lay in between. The germline V gene has CDR1 DFQATT and CDR2 SNEGSKA (reference sequence). The CDR3 reads CSARIRGEKRPNEQFF. CDR3 sequence (DNA): TGCAGTGCTCGTATTCGTGGAGAGAAAAGACCGAATGAGCAGTTCTTC.

This clonotype was seen a few times. The rearrangement joins TRBV6-6 to TRBJ2-7; D uncertain. Trimming took off 6 bases at V and 0 bases at J, with 9 bases between the two ends. Germline V CDR1 and CDR2: MNHNY, SVGAGI (reference sequence). The CDR3 is made up of 13 amino acids. The CDR3 here is CASRGYSSYEQYF. The CDR3 region has the DNA TGTGCCAGCAGAGGCTACAGCTCCTACGAGCAGTACTTC.

J is TRBJ2-6 and V is TRBV14; TRBD1 aligns across 7 bases. The germline V gene encodes CDR1 SGHDN and CDR2 FVKESK. With V trimmed by 4 bases and J by 0 bases, 6 bases remained unmatched. The CDR3 totals 17 residues. CDR3 sequence: CASSPPSGGSGANVLTF. The CDR3 region has the DNA TGTGCCAGCAGCCCACCCTCAGGGGGCTCTGGGGCCAACGTCCTGACTTTC.

This clonotype was seen many times. The genes are TRBV24-1 and TRBJ1-5; 9 bases match TRBD1. V trimming: 4 bases; J trimming: 5 bases; junction bases outside the gene matches: 5. Germline CDR1 and CDR2: KGHDR and SFDVKD. CDR3 length: 15 residues. The CDR3 spells CATSEYRGPDQPQHF. CDR3 in DNA: TGTGCCACCAGTGAATACAGGGGGCCTGATCAGCCCCAGCATTTT.

The J gene is TRBJ2-1, the V gene TRBV19; 8 nucleotides match TRBD2. This CDR3 comprises 14 residues. Germline V gene data show CDR1 as LNHDA and CDR2 as SQIVND (reference sequence). The J segment lost 12 bases and the V segment lost 6 bases, leaving 13 bases of the junction unmatched. CDR3 residues: CASRERGPGRGQFF. As DNA, the CDR3 is TGTGCCAGTAGGGAGCGGGGGCCTGGACGGGGGCAGTTCTTC.

This clonotype has only a few counts. The chain combines TRBV7-3 with TRBJ2-1; the match to TRBD2 covers 14 bases. V lost 6 bases, J lost 10 bases, and 17 bases stayed unmatched. There are 18 residues in the CDR3. CDR1 SGHTA and CDR2 FQGTGA come from the germline V gene. Here the CDR3 reads CASSFRTGTSGGEGEQFF. As DNA, the CDR3 is TGTGCCAGCAGTTTTAGGACCGGGACTAGCGGGGGTGAAGGGGAGCAGTTCTTC. Full variable domain (outside the CDR3, taken from reference TRBV7-3 and TRBJ2-1): GAGVSQTPSNKVTEKGKYVELRCDPISGHTALYWYRQSLGQGPEFLIYFQGTGAADDSGLPNDRFFAVRPEGSVSTLKIQRTERGDSAVYLCASSFRTGTSGGEGEQFFGPGTRLTVL.

J is TRBJ2-5 and V is TRBV7-9; tentatively, D is TRBD2 (6 bases). The CDR3 covers 15 residues. CDR1 SEHNR and CDR2 FQNEAQ come from the germline V gene (reference sequence). The germline V and J ends were trimmed by 4 bases and 2 bases, with 14 bases remaining between them. The CDR3 nucleotides read TGTGCCAGCAGCTCCCCGGGACTGATTCAAGAGACCCAGTACTTC. It is translated as CASSSPGLIQETQYF.

In this sample, this clonotype turned up a few times. The CDR3 spells CASSSPSGRSGEQFF. The DNA for the CDR3 is TGTGCCAGCAGCTCACCCTCCGGGAGAAGCGGTGAGCAGTTCTTC. The rearrangement uses TRBV7-6 and TRBJ2-1; D is possibly TRBD2 (6 bases). CDR1 and CDR2 (germline): SGHVS, FNYEAQ. This CDR3 region has 15 residues. V lost 4 bases to trimming and J lost 9 bases, with 19 bases between them.

This chain joins TRBV20-1 and TRBJ2-3; the match to TRBD2 covers 7 bases. V was clipped by 3 bases and J by 1 base; unmatched bases: 10. The CDR3 covers 16 residues. Germline CDR1 DFQATT, CDR2 SNEGSKA (reference sequence). The CDR3 loop reads CSASKRDRAGTDTQYF. The CDR3 DNA sequence: TGCAGTGCTAGTAAGCGGGATCGAGCCGGCACAGATACGCAGTATTTT.

This chain connects TRBV6-1 to TRBJ2-1; 9 nucleotides match TRBD2. The CDR3 sequence is 16 residues long. Germline V gene sequence: CDR1 MNHNS, CDR2 SASEGT. V dropped 4 bases and J dropped 0; count of bases not matched to a gene: 4. The CDR3 coding sequence is TGTGCCAGCAGTGTCTGGCGGGAGGGCTCCTACAATGAGCAGTTCTTC. Translating gives CASSVWREGSYNEQFF.

This CDR3 reads CASSLTSAGVYEQYF. For the CDR3, the DNA is TGTGCCAGCAGCTTGACCTCAGCGGGAGTCTACGAGCAGTACTTC. V is TRBV12-3 or TRBV12-4 and J is TRBJ2-7; 8 bases align to TRBD2. With V trimmed by 6 bases and J by 3 bases, 10 bases remained unmatched. This CDR3 is built from 15 residues.

This clonotype was seen only a few times. This chain uses TRBV7-8 with TRBJ2-5; D assignment may be TRBD1 or TRBD2 (5 bases each). This CDR3 spans 13 amino acids. Trimming cost V 5 bases and J 4 bases, with 11 bases left between them. Per the germline V gene, CDR1 is SGHVS and CDR2 is FQNEAQ. The CDR3 DNA is TGTGCCAGCAGCCTAGGGGACGTAGAGACCCAGTACTTC. It encodes CASSLGDVETQYF.

This clonotype has at least ten counts. J is TRBJ2-1 and V is TRBV6-2 or TRBV6-3; the D gene is possibly TRBD2 (6 bases). Trimming took off 0 bases at V and 15 bases at J, with 12 bases between the two ends. This CDR3 contains 12 residues. Germline lookup yields CDR1 MNHEY and CDR2 SVGEGT. The CDR3 sequence is CASSYSGRGMFF. The CDR3 DNA sequence: TGTGCCAGCAGTTACTCCGGTCGCGGGATGTTCTTC.

V and J are TRBV20-1 and TRBJ2-2; no firm D call. This CDR3 has 11 residues. V was trimmed by 5 bases and J by 5 bases, leaving 6 bases between them. The germline CDR1 and CDR2 sequences are DFQATT and SNEGSKA (reference sequence). CDR3 coding DNA: TGCAGTGCTGTCCGGACCGGGGAGCTGTTTTTT. Its translation is CSAVRTGELFF.

This clonotype showed up just a few times. A junction boundary mismatches the germline segment, possibly from a read error. In DNA, the CDR3 is TGTGCTAGCAGCACAGGGGCCCGGGAGCTGTTTTTT. This encodes CASSTGARELFF. This sequence joins TRBV7-7 and TRBJ2-2, with TRBD1 matching 7 bases. This CDR3 spans 12 amino acids. CDR1 and CDR2 from the germline V gene are SSHAT and FNYEAQ (reference sequence).

This clonotype showed up many times. V is TRBV5-1 and J is TRBJ2-7, with a tentative D call TRBD2 (6 bases). The CDR3 is made up of 14 amino acids. Germline CDR1 reads SGHRS; CDR2 reads YFSETQ. V was trimmed by 2 bases and J by 6 bases, leaving 15 bases between them. DNA for the CDR3: TGCGCCAGCAGCTTCCGAATGACTAGTGGCGAGCAGTACTTC. It translates to CASSFRMTSGEQYF.

The V and J genes are TRBV5-1 and TRBJ1-1; no clear D. CDR1 SGHRS and CDR2 YFSETQ come from the germline V gene. The CDR3 sequence is 13 residues long. V dropped 5 bases and J dropped 0 bases, with 8 bases sitting between them. CDR3 in DNA: TGCGCCAGCAGGCCCCTAATGAACACTGAAGCTTTCTTT. This sequence encodes CASRPLMNTEAFF.

A few counts support this clonotype. This chain uses TRBV6-1 with TRBJ2-1; D perhaps matches TRBD2 (7 bases). V lost 5 bases, J lost 8 bases, and 19 bases lay in between. The CDR3 contains 15 residues. Germline assignment: CDR1 MNHNS and CDR2 SASEGT. The CDR3 DNA is TGTGCCAGCAGTCCCGGGGGGCCACTTTTCGATGAGCAGTTCTTC. This sequence encodes CASSPGGPLFDEQFF.

This clonotype was detected ten times or more. This rearrangement joins TRBV5-1 to TRBJ2-5; no clear D. This CDR3 spans 14 amino acids. Germline-derived CDR1 and CDR2 are SGHRS and YFSETQ. Trimming removed 4 bases at V and 5 bases at J, with 15 bases between. The CDR3 protein is CASSALRRTETQYF. In nucleotides, the CDR3 is TGCGCCAGCAGCGCCCTTCGCCGGACGGAGACCCAGTACTTC.

The rearrangement uses TRBV6-1 and TRBJ1-5, with D possibly TRBD1 on 6 matching bases. The CDR3 is 13 amino acids. V was clipped by 6 bases and J by 2 bases, with 8 bases between them. The germline CDR1 and CDR2 sequences are MNHNS and SASEGT. The CDR3 region is CASRPGGNQPQHF. The CDR3 DNA reads as TGTGCCAGCAGACCAGGGGGCAATCAGCCCCAGCATTTT.